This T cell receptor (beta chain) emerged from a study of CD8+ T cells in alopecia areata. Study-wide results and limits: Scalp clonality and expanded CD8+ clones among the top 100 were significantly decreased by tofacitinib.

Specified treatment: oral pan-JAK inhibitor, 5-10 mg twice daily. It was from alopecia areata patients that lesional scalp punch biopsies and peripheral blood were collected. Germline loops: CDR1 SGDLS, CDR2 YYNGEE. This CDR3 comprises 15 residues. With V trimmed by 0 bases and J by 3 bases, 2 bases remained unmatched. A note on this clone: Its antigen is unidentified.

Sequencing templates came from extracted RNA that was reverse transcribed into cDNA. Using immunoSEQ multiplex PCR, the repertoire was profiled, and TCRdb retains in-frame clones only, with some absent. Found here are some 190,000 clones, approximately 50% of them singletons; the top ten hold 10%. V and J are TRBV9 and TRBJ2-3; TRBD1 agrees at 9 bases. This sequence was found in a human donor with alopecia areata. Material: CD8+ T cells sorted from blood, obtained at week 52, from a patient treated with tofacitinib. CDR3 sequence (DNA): TGTGCCAGCAGCGTAGAGGGACAGGGAACAGATACGCAGTATTTT. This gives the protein CASSVEGQGTDTQYF. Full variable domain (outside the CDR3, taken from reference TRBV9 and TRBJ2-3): DSGVTQTPKHLITATGQRVTLRCSPRSGDLSVYWYQQSLDQGLQFLIQYYNGEERAKGNILERFSAQQFPDLHSELNLSSLELGDSALYFCASSVEGQGTDTQYFGPGTRLTVL.